This TCR beta chain appears in the sequencing data of a study of cytomegalovirus exposure and HLA in healthy donors. The study's findings and limits: Later, TCR association rates were found to vary by HLA locus, highest for DRB1 and lowest for HLA-C.

Vbeta (60) and Jbeta (13) primers were used in the PCR. TCRdb's table, derived via immunoSEQ multiplex PCR, lists solely in-frame clones and lacks some. The table has some 180,000 clones, roughly 87% seen once; the top ten hold 0.9% to 1.2%. For this clone: Its antigen is undetermined.

The TCR originated in a boy under 10 years old in good health and CMV-seronegative. The specimen sequenced was PBMCs.

CDR3 bases: TGTGCCAGCAGCTTGATAGCGGGGGAAGAGACCCAGTACTTC. It yields the protein CASSLIAGEETQYF. This rearrangement joins TRBV5-5 to TRBJ2-5; 9 bases line up with TRBD2. J was trimmed by 3 bases and V by 1 base; bases with no gene match: 1. The CDR3 consists of 14 residues. Germline CDR1 reads SGHKS; CDR2 reads YYEKEE (reference sequence).